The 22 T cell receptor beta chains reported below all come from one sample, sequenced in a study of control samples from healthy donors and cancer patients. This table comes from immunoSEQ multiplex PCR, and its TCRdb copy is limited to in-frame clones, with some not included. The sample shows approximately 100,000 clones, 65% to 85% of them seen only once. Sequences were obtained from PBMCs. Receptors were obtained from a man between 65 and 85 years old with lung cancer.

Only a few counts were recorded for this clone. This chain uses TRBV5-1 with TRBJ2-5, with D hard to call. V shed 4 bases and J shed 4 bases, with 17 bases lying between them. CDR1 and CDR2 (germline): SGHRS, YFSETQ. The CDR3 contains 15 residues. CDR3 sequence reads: CASSQARPVRETQYF. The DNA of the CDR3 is TGCGCCAGCAGCCAAGCGCGTCCCGTCCGAGAGACCCAGTACTTC.

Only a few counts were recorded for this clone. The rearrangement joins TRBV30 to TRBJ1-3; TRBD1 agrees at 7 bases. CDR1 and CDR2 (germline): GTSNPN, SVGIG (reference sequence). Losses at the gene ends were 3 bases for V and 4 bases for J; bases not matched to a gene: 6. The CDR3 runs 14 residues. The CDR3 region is CAWRPDRAGNTIYF. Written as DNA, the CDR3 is TGTGCCTGGAGGCCCGACAGGGCGGGAAACACCATATATTTT.

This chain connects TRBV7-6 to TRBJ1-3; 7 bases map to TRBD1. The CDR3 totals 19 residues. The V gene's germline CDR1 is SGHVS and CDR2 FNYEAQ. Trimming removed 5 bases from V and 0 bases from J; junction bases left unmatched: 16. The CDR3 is CASSPDTRTGGLSGNTIYF. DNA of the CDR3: TGTGCCAGCAGCCCTGATACCCGGACAGGAGGGCTCTCTGGAAACACCATATATTTT.

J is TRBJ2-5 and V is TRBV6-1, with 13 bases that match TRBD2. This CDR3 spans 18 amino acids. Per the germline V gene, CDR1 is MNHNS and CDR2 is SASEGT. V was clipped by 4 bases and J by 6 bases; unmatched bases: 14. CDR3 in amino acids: CASSGGLAGALSGKTQYF. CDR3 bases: TGTGCCAGCAGTGGAGGACTAGCGGGGGCCTTATCGGGAAAGACCCAGTACTTC.

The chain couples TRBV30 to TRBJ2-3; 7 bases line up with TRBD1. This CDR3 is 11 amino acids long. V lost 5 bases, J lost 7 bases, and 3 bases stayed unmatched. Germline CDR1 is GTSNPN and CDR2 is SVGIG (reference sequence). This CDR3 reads CAWEQGNTQYF. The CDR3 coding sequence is TGTGCCTGGGAACAGGGGAATACGCAGTATTTT.

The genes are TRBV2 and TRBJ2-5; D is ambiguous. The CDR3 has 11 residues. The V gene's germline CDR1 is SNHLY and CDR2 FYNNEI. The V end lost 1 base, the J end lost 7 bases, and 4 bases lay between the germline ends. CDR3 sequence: CASSEGGTQYF. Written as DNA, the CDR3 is TGTGCCAGCAGTGAAGGGGGGACCCAGTACTTC.

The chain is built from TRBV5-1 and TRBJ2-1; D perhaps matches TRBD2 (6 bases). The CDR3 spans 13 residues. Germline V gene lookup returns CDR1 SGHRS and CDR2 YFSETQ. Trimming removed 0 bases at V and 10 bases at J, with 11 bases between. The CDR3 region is CASSLAQGLEQFF. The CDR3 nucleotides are TGCGCCAGCAGCTTGGCCCAGGGACTCGAGCAGTTCTTC.

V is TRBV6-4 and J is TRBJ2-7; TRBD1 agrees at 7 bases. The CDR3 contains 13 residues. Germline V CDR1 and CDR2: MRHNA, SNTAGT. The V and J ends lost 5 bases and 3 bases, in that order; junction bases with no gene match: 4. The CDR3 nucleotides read TGTGCCAGCAGTCGGGACAGCGGCTACGAGCAGTACTTC. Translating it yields CASSRDSGYEQYF.

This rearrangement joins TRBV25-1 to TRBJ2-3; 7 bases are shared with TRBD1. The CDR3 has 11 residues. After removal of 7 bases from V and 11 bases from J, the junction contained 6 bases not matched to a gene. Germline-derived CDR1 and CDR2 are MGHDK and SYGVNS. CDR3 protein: CASTRGLQQYF. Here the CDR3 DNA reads TGTGCCAGCACTAGGGGGCTACAGCAGTATTTT.

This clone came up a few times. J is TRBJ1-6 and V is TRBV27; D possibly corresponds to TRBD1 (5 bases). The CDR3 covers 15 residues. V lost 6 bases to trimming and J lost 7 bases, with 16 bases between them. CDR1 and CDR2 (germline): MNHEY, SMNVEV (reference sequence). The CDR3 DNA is TGTGCCAGCAGCCCTTGGGCAGGGCGGAATTCACCCCTCCACTTT. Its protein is CASSPWAGRNSPLHF.

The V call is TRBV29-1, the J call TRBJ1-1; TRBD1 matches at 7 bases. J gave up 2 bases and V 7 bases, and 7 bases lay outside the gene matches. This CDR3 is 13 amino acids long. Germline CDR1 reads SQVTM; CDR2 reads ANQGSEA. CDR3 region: CSAKRGLNTEAFF. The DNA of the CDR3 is TGCAGCGCGAAAAGGGGGCTTAACACTGAAGCTTTCTTT.

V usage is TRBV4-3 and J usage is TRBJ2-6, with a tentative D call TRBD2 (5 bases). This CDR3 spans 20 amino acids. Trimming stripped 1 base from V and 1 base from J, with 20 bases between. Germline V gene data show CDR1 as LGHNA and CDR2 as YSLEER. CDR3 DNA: TGCGCCAGCAGCCAAGTTCCCCGGGCGGGCCCAATTTCTGGGGCCAACGTCCTGACTTTC. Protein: CASSQVPRAGPISGANVLTF.

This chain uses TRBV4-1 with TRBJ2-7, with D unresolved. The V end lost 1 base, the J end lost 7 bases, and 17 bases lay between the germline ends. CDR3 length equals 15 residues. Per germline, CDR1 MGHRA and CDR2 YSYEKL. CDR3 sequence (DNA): TGCGCCAGCAGCCAAGGAACAGAACTTTACGGGGAGCAGTACTTC. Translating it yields CASSQGTELYGEQYF.

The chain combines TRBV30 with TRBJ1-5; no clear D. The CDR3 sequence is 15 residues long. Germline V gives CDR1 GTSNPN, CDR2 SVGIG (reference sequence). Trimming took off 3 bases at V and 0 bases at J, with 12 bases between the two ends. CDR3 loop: CAWSVDAHSNQPQHF. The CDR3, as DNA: TGTGCCTGGAGCGTCGATGCACATAGCAATCAGCCCCAGCATTTT.

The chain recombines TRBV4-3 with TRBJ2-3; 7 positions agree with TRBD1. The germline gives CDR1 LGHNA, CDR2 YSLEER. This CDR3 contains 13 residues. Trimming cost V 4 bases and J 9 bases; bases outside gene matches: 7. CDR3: CASSPQTGSTQYF. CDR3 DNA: TGCGCCAGCAGCCCACAGACAGGGTCAACGCAGTATTTT.

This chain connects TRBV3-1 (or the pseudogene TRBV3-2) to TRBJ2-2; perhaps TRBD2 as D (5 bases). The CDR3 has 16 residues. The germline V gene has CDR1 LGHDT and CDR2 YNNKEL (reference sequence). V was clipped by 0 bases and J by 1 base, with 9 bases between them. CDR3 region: CASSQDEGRNTGELFF. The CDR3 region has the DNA TGTGCCAGCAGCCAAGATGAAGGGAGGAACACCGGGGAGCTGTTTTTT.

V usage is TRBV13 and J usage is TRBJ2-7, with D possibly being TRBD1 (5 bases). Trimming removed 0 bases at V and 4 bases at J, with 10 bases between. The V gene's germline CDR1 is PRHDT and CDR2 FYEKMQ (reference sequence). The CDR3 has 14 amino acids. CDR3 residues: CASSLGAGLYEQYF. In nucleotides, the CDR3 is TGTGCCAGCAGCTTAGGCGCAGGGCTATACGAGCAGTACTTC. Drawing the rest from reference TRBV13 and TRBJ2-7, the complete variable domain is AAGVIQSPRHLIKEKRETATLKCYPIPRHDTVYWYQQGPGQDPQFLISFYEKMQSDKGSIPDRFSAQQFSDYHSELNMSSLELGDSALYFCASSLGAGLYEQYFGPGTRLTVT.

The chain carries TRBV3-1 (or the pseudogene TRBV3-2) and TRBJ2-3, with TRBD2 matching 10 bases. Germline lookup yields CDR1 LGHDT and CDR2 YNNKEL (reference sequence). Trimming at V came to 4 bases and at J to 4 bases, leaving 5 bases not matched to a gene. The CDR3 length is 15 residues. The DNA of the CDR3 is TGTGCCAGCAGCCTAGGACTAGCGGTTCCAGATACGCAGTATTTT. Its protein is CASSLGLAVPDTQYF.

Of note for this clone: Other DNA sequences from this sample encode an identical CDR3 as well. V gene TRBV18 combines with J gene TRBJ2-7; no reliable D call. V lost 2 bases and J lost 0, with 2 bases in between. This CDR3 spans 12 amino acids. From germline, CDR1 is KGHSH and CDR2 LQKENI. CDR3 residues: CASSPSSYEQYF. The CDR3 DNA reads TGTGCCAGCTCACCATCCTCCTACGAGCAGTACTTC.

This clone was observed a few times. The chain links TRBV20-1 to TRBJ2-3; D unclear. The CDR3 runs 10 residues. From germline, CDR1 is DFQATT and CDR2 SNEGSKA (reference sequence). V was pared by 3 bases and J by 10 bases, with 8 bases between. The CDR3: CSASGASQYF. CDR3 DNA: TGCAGTGCTAGTGGAGCCTCGCAGTATTTT.

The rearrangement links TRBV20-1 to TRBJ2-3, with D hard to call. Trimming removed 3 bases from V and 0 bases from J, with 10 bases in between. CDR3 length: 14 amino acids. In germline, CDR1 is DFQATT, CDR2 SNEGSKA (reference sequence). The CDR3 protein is CSASGQTSTDTQYF. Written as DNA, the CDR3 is TGCAGTGCTAGTGGGCAGACTAGCACAGATACGCAGTATTTT.

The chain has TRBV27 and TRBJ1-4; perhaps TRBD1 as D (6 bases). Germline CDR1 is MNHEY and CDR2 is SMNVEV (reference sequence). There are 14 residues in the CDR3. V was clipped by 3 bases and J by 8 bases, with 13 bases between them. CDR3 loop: CASSFGGAGEKLFF. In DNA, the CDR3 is TGTGCCAGCAGTTTCGGGGGGGCGGGAGAAAAACTGTTTTTT.